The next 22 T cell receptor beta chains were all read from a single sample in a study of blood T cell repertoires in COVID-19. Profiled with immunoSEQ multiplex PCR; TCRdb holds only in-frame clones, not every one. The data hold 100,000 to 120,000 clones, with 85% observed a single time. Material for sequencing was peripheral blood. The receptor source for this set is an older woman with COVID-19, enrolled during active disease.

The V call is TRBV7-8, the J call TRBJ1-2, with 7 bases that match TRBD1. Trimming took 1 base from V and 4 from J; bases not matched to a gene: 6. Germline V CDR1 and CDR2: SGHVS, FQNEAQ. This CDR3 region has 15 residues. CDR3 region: CASSLDQGDGYGYTF. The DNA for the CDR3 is TGTGCCAGCAGCTTAGATCAGGGGGACGGCTATGGCTACACCTTC.

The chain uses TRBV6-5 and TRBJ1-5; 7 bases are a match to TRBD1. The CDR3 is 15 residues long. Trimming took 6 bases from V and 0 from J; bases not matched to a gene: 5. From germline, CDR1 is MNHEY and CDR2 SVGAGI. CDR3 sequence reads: CASSQTGDSNQPQHF. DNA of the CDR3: TGTGCCAGCAGCCAAACAGGGGATAGCAATCAGCCCCAGCATTTT.

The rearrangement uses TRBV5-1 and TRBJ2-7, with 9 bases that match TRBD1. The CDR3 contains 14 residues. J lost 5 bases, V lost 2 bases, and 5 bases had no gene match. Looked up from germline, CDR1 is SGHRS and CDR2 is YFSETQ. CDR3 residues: CASSFGQGWDEQYF. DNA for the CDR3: TGCGCCAGCAGCTTCGGACAGGGGTGGGACGAGCAGTACTTC.

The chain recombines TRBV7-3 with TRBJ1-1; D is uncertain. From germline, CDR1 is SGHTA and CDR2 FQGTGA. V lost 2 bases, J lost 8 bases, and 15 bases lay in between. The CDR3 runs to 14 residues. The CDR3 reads CASSLSGMGSEAFF. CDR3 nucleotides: TGTGCCAGCAGCTTATCGGGGATGGGTTCAGAAGCTTTCTTT.

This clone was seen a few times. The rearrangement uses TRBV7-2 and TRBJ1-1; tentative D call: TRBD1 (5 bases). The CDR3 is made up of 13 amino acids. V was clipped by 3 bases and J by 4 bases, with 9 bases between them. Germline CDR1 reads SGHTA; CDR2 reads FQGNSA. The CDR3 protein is CASSFSGFTEAFF. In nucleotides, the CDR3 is TGTGCCAGCAGCTTTTCAGGGTTCACTGAAGCTTTCTTT.

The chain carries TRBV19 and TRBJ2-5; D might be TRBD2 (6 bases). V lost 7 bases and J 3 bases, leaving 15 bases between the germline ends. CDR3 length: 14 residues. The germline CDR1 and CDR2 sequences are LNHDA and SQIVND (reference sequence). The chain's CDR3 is CASNKRAGKETQYF. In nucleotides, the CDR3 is TGTGCCAGTAACAAGCGGGCAGGGAAAGAGACCCAGTACTTC. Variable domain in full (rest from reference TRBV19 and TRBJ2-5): DGGITQSPKYLFRKEGQNVTLSCEQNLNHDAMYWYRQDPGQGLRLIYYSQIVNDFQKGDIAEGYSVSREKKESFPLTVTSAQKNPTAFYLCASNKRAGKETQYFGPGTRLLVL.

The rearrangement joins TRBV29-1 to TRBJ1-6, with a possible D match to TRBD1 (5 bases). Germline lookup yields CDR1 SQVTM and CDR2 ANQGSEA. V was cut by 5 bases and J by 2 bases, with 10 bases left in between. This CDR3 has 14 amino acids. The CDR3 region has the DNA TGCAGCGTTACCGGGGGTCCCTATAATTCACCCCTCCACTTT. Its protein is CSVTGGPYNSPLHF.

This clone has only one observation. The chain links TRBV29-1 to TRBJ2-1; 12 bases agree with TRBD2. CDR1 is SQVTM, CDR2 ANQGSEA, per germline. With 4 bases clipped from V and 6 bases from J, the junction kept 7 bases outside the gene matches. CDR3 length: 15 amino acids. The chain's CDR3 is CSVGLLAGGSNEQFF. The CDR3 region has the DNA TGCAGCGTTGGCCTGCTAGCGGGGGGGAGCAATGAGCAGTTCTTC.

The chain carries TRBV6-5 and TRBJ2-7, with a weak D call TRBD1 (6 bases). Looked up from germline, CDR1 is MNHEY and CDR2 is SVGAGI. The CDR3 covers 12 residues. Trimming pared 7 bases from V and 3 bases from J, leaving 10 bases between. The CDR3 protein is CASNTQGYEQYF. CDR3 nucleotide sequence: TGTGCCAGCAATACACAGGGCTACGAGCAGTACTTC.

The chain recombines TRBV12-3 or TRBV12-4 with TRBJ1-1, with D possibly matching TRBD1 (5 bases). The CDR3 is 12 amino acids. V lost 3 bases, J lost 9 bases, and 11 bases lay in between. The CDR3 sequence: CASSLTARQAFF. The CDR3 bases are TGTGCCAGCAGTTTGACAGCCCGACAAGCTTTCTTT.

The CDR3 DNA reads TGTGCCAGCAGCTTCGGACTAGCCCATCCCCGAGAGACCCAGTACTTC. It is translated as CASSFGLAHPRETQYF. The chain couples TRBV7-9 to TRBJ2-5; TRBD2 agrees at 8 bases. The J segment lost 4 bases and the V segment lost 3 bases, leaving 10 bases of the junction unmatched. The CDR3 extends over 16 amino acids. Germline V gives CDR1 SEHNR, CDR2 FQNEAQ (reference sequence).

The CDR3 bases are TGCGCCAGCAGCCAAGCGGGACAGGGATTGAGCAATCAGCCCCAGCATTTT. Translation gives CASSQAGQGLSNQPQHF. This chain connects TRBV4-1 to TRBJ1-5; 9 bases line up with TRBD1. Germline CDR1 is MGHRA and CDR2 is YSYEKL. J lost 1 base, V lost 1 base, and 5 bases had no gene match. The CDR3 runs 17 residues.

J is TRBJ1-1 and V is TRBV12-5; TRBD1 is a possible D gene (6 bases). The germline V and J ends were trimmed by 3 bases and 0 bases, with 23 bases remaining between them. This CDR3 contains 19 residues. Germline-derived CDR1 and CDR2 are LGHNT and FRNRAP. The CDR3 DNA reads TGTGCTAGTGGTTTCCACGGGGGGGGATACGGGGACATGAACACTGAAGCTTTCTTT. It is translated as CASGFHGGGYGDMNTEAFF.

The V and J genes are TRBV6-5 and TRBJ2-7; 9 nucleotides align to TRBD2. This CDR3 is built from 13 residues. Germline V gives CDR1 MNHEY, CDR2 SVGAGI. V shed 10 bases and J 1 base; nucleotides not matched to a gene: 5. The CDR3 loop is CATKRGESYEQYF. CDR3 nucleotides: TGTGCCACTAAGCGGGGGGAATCCTACGAGCAGTACTTC.

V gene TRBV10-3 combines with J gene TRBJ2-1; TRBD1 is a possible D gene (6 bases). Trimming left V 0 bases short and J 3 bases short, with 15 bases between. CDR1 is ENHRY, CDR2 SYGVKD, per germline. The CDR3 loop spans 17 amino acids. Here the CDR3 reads CAISESGPTGHYNEQFF. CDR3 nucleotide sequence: TGTGCCATCAGTGAGTCCGGTCCGACAGGTCACTACAATGAGCAGTTCTTC.

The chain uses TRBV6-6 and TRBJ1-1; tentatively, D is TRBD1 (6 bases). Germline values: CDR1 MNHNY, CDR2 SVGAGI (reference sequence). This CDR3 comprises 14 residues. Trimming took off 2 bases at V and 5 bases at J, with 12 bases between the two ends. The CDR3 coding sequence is TGTGCCAGCAGTTACGACAGGTTCGGGACTGAAGCTTTCTTT. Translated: CASSYDRFGTEAFF.

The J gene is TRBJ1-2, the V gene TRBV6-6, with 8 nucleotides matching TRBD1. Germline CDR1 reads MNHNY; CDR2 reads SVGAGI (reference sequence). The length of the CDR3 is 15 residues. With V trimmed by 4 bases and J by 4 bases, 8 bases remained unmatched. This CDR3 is CASSSPGQVIYGYTF. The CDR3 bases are TGTGCCAGCAGTTCCCCGGGACAGGTTATCTATGGCTACACCTTC.

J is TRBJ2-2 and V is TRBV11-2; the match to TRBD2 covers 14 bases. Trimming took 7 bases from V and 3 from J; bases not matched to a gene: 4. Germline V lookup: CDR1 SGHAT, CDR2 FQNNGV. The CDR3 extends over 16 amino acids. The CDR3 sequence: CASIGTSGGHTGELFF. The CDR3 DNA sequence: TGTGCCAGCATCGGGACTAGCGGGGGTCACACCGGGGAGCTGTTTTTT. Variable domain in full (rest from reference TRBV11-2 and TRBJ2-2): EAGVAQSPRYKIIEKRQSVAFWCNPISGHATLYWYQQILGQGPKLLIQFQNNGVVDDSQLPKDRFSAERLKGVDSTLKIQPAKLEDSAVYLCASIGTSGGHTGELFFGEGSRLTVL.

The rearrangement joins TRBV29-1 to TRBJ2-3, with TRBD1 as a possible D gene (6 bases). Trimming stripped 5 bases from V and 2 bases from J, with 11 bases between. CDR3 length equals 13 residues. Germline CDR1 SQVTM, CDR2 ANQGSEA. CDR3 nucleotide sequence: TGCAGCGTTCTACAGGGAAACACAGATACGCAGTATTTT. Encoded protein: CSVLQGNTDTQYF.

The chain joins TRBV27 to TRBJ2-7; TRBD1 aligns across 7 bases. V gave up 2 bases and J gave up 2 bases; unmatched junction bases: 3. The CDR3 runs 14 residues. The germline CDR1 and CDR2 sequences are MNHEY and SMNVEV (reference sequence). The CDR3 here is CASSLQGVPYEQYF. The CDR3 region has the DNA TGTGCCAGCAGTTTACAGGGGGTCCCCTACGAGCAGTACTTC.

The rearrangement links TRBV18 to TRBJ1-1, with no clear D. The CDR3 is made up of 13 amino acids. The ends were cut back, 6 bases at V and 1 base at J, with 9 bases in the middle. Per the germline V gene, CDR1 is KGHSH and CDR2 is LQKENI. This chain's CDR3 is CASSTTANTEAFF. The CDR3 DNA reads TGTGCCAGCTCTACCACAGCGAACACTGAAGCTTTCTTT.

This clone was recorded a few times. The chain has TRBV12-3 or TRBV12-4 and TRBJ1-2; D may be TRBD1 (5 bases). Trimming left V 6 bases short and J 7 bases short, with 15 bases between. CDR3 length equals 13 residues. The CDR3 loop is CASRQGRMGGYTF. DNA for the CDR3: TGTGCCAGCAGGCAGGGTCGGATGGGTGGCTACACCTTC.